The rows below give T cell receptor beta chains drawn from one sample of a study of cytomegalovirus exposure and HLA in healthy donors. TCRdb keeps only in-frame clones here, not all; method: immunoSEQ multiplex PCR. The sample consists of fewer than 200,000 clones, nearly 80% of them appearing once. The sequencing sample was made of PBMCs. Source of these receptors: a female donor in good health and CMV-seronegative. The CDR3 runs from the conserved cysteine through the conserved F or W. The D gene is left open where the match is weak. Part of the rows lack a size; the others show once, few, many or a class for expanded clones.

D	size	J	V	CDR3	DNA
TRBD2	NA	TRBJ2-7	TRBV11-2	CASRRSGGAVYEQYF	TGTGCCAGCAGACGAAGCGGGGGGGCGGTCTACGAGCAGTACTTC
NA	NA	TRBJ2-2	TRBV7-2	CASSPRGRASGELFF	TGTGCCAGCAGCCCGAGGGGGAGGGCTTCCGGGGAGCTGTTTTTT
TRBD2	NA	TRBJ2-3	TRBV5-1	CASSRPELAGTDTQYF	TGCGCCAGCAGCCGACCGGAACTAGCGGGTACAGATACGCAGTATTTT
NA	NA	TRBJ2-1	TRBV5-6	CASSLQDSYNEQFF	TGTGCCAGCAGCTTGCAGGACTCCTACAATGAGCAGTTCTTC
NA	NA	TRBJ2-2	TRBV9	CASRQGVNGELFF	TGTGCCAGCAGACAGGGCGTAAACGGGGAGCTGTTTTTT
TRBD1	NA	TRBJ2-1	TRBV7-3	CASSVSHGTGNEQFF	TGTGCCAGCAGCGTCTCCCACGGGACAGGGAATGAGCAGTTCTTC
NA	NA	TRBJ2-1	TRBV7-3	CASSLTRSPGNEQFF	TGTGCCAGCAGCTTAACGAGGTCCCCGGGAAATGAGCAGTTCTTC
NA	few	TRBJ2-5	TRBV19	CASSASHAEETQYF	TGTGCCAGTAGTGCCAGCCACGCGGAAGAGACCCAGTACTTC
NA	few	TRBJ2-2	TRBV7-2	CASSRNGELFF	TGTGCCAGCAGCCGTAACGGGGAGCTGTTTTTT
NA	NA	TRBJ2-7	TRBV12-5	CASGLVEAYEQYF	TGTGCTAGTGGTTTGGTTGAGGCCTACGAGCAGTACTTC
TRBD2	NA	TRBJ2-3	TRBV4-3	CASSQDSIPRFLAADTQYF	TGCGCCAGCAGCCAAGATTCAATTCCTCGGTTTCTAGCGGCGGACACGCAGTATTTT
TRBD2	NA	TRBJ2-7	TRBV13	CASSPVPGLAGGRLEQYF	TGTGCCAGCAGCCCCGTCCCGGGACTAGCGGGAGGACGTTTGGAGCAGTACTTC
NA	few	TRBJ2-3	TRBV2	CASTLAGNALRDTQYF	TGTGCCAGCACCCTCGCAGGGAACGCCCTTAGAGATACGCAGTATTTT
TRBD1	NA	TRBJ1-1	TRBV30	CAWSLTGVSEAFF	TGTGCCTGGAGTCTAACAGGGGTTAGTGAAGCTTTCTTT
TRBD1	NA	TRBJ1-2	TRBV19	CASSLRDRYYGYTF	TGTGCCAGTAGCCTCCGGGACAGGTACTATGGCTACACCTTC
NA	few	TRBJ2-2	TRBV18	CASSPNRATGELFF	TGTGCCAGCTCACCGAACAGGGCCACCGGGGAGCTGTTTTTT
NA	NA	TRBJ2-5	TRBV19	CASSLRETQYF	TGTGCCAGTAGTTTACGGGAGACCCAGTACTTC
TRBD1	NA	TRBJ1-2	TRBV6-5	CASTTGDYGYTF	TGTGCCAGCACCACAGGGGACTATGGCTACACCTTC
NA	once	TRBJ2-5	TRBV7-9	CASSLISTREQYF	TGTGCCAGCAGCTTAATCTCGACTAGGGAGCAGTACTTC
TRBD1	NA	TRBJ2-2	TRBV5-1	CASSRTGDTGELFF	TGCGCCAGCAGTAGGACAGGGGACACCGGGGAGCTGTTTTTT
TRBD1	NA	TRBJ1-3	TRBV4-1	CASRPEIRGSGNTIYF	TGCGCCAGCAGACCTGAAATCAGGGGGTCTGGAAACACCATATATTTT
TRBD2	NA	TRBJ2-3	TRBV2	CASSALAGAPLDTQYF	TGTGCCAGCAGTGCGCTAGCGGGGGCTCCATTAGATACGCAGTATTTT
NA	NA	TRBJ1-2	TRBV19	CASSIHAGGYGYTF	TGTGCCAGTAGTATCCATGCGGGCGGCTATGGCTACACCTTC
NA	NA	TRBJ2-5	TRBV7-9	CASSLGREGFGETQYF	TGTGCCAGCAGCTTAGGCAGGGAAGGGTTTGGAGAGACCCAGTACTTC
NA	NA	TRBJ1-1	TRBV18	CASSLQTEGTEAFF	TGTGCCAGCTCACTGCAAACAGAGGGCACTGAAGCTTTCTTT
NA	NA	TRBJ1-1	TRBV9	CASSPPDMLNTEAFF	TGTGCCAGCAGCCCCCCGGACATGTTGAACACTGAAGCTTTCTTT
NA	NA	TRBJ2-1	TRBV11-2	CASSMSGEQFF	TGTGCCAGCAGCATGAGCGGGGAGCAGTTCTTC
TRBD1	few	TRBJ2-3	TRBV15	CATSRDTGQGTDTQYF	TGTGCCACCAGCAGAGATACGGGACAGGGCACAGATACGCAGTATTTT
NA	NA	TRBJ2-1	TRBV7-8	CASSPPARGDYNEQFF	TGTGCCAGCAGCCCACCGGCCAGGGGGGACTACAATGAGCAGTTCTTC
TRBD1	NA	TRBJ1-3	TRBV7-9	CASSSDRASGNTIYF	TGTGCCAGCAGCTCCGACAGGGCCTCTGGAAACACCATATATTTT
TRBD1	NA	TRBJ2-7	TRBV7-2	CASSYFPGTGDYEQYF	TGTGCCAGCAGCTACTTTCCCGGGACAGGGGACTACGAGCAGTACTTC
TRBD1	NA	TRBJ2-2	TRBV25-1	CASSGDRGRENTGELFF	TGTGCCAGCAGCGGGGACAGGGGGCGCGAAAACACCGGGGAGCTGTTTTTT
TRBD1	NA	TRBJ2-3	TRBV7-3	CASSSGQGFSTDTQYF	TGTGCCAGCAGCTCGGGACAGGGGTTTAGCACAGATACGCAGTATTTT
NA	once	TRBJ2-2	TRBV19	CASSNRHANTGELFF	TGTGCCAGTAGTAATCGACATGCGAACACCGGGGAGCTGTTTTTT
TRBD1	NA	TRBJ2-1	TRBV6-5	CASSYPDRVDEQFF	TGTGCCAGCAGTTACCCGGACAGGGTCGATGAGCAGTTCTTC
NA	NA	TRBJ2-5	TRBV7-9	CASSLAGQGLTQYF	TGTGCCAGCAGCTTAGCGGGGCAGGGATTGACCCAGTACTTC
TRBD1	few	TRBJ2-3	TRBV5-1	CASSFGQVRDTQYF	TGCGCCAGCAGCTTCGGACAGGTGAGAGATACGCAGTATTTT
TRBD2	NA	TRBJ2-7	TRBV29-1	CSVRGRPYEQYF	TGCAGCGTTCGCGGGAGACCCTACGAGCAGTACTTC
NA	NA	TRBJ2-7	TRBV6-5	CASSSGTYLSYEQYF	TGTGCCAGCAGTTCCGGGACTTACCTTTCCTACGAGCAGTACTTC
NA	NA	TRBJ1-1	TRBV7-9	CSSSRRVLNTEAFF	TGTTCCAGCAGCCGCCGGGTCCTAAACACTGAAGCTTTCTTT
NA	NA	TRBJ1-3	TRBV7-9	CASSLLSQAFTFSGNTIYF	TGTGCCAGCAGCTTACTGTCGCAGGCCTTCACTTTCTCTGGAAACACCATATATTTT
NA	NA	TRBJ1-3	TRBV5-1	CASSPRGAGNTIYF	TGCGCCAGCAGCCCCCGGGGGGCTGGAAACACCATATATTTT
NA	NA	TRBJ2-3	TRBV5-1	CASADYLTDTQYF	TGCGCCAGCGCGGACTACCTCACAGATACGCAGTATTTT
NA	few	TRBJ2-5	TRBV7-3	CASSSSGSSATQYF	TGTGCCAGCAGCTCCTCCGGGAGTTCAGCGACCCAGTACTTC
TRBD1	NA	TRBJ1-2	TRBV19	CASSIGDRVFGYTF	TGTGCCAGTAGTATAGGGGACAGGGTGTTCGGCTACACCTTC
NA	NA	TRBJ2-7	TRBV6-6	CASSTGLSSYEQYF	TGTGCCAGTTCCACAGGGCTGAGCTCCTACGAGCAGTACTTC
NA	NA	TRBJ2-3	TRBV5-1	CASRDARATDTQYF	TGCGCCAGCAGAGATGCCAGGGCCACAGATACGCAGTATTTT
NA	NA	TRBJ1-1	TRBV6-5	CASKRSMNTEAFF	TGTGCCAGCAAGAGAAGTATGAACACTGAAGCTTTCTTT
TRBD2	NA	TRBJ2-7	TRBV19	CASRLAGAHEQYF	TGTGCCAGTAGACTAGCGGGAGCCCACGAGCAGTACTTC
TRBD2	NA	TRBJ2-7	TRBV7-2	CASSLGLAVSYEQYF	TGTGCCAGCAGCTTAGGACTAGCGGTCTCCTACGAGCAGTACTTC
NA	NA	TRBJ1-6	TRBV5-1	CASSLGPQGANSPLHF	TGCGCCAGCAGCTTGGGACCCCAAGGGGCGAATTCACCCCTCCACTTT
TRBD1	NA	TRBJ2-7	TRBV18	CASSSTGGSYEQYF	TGTGCCAGCTCATCGACAGGGGGCTCCTACGAGCAGTACTTC